The 9 T cell receptor beta chains below were found in one sample sequenced in a study of cytomegalovirus exposure and HLA in healthy donors. Vbeta (60) and Jbeta (13) primers were used in the PCR. The repertoire was sequenced with immunoSEQ multiplex PCR; TCRdb's copy has only in-frame clones and lacks some. The sample lists 70,000 to 90,000 clones; more than 60% were seen once. Material: PBMCs. The receptors were gathered from a male donor in good health and CMV-seropositive.

The chain has TRBV5-1 and TRBJ2-7; 9 bases map to TRBD1. J lost 2 bases, V lost 3 bases, and 3 bases had no gene match. Germline assignment: CDR1 SGHRS and CDR2 YFSETQ. The CDR3 runs to 14 residues. The chain's CDR3 is CASSSGTGPYEQYF. Here the CDR3 DNA reads TGCGCCAGCAGCTCCGGGACAGGGCCCTACGAGCAGTACTTC.

The chain combines TRBV5-4 with TRBJ2-5; 9 bases are shared with TRBD1. Germline V gives CDR1 SGHNT, CDR2 YYREEE (reference sequence). CDR3 length: 17 amino acids. Trimming cost V 1 base and J 1 base; bases outside gene matches: 8. The CDR3: CASSLRGQGGSQETQYF. The CDR3 coding sequence is TGTGCCAGCAGCTTGAGGGGACAGGGTGGATCCCAAGAGACCCAGTACTTC.

Only a few counts were recorded for this clone. The chain couples TRBV6-5 to TRBJ1-1, with D possibly being TRBD1 (6 bases). CDR1 MNHEY and CDR2 SVGAGI come from the germline V gene. This CDR3 is built from 12 residues. Trimming took off 6 bases at V and 4 bases at J, with 9 bases between the two ends. In nucleotides, the CDR3 is TGTGCCAGCAGGGCAGGGGCCACTGAAGCTTTCTTT. It specifies CASRAGATEAFF.

The chain joins TRBV29-1 to TRBJ1-2; possibly TRBD1 for D (6 bases). The germline gives CDR1 SQVTM, CDR2 ANQGSEA. Trimming removed 4 bases at V and 3 bases at J, with 12 bases between. The CDR3 runs to 13 residues. In DNA form, the CDR3 reads TGCAGCGTTGTAAGGGGGAGCGACTATGGCTACACCTTC. Translated: CSVVRGSDYGYTF.

The V gene is TRBV5-1, the J gene TRBJ1-2; 11 bases map to TRBD1. There are 14 residues in the CDR3. Germline assignment: CDR1 SGHRS and CDR2 YFSETQ. The junction had 3 bases not matched to a gene; V was cut back by 4 bases and J by 4 bases. The CDR3 here is CASSGGQGVYGYTF. For the CDR3, the DNA is TGCGCCAGCAGCGGGGGACAGGGGGTCTATGGCTACACCTTC.

The chain links TRBV5-4 to TRBJ2-1; TRBD2 might be the D (6 bases). The CDR3 sequence is 13 residues long. The ends were cut back, 0 bases at V and 5 bases at J, with 6 bases in the middle. Germline loops: CDR1 SGHNT, CDR2 YYREEE (reference sequence). CDR3: CASSLAGDNEQFF. The CDR3 DNA sequence: TGTGCCAGCAGCTTGGCGGGGGACAATGAGCAGTTCTTC.

This clone was picked up a small number of times. V usage is TRBV5-6 and J usage is TRBJ1-1; D gene unclear. This CDR3 has 13 residues. Germline CDR1 reads SGHDT; CDR2 reads YYEEEE. Deletions cut 1 base from V and 5 bases from J, with 9 bases between. The CDR3, as DNA: TGTGCCAGCAGCTTGACGGGAAGGACTGAAGCTTTCTTT. This translates into CASSLTGRTEAFF. Together with reference TRBV5-6 and TRBJ1-1, the CDR3 gives the full variable domain: DAGVTQSPTHLIKTRGQQVTLRCSPKSGHDTVSWYQQALGQGPQFIFQYYEEEERQRGNFPDRFSGHQFPNYSSELNVNALLLGDSALYLCASSLTGRTEAFFGQGTRLTVV.

J is TRBJ2-7 and V is TRBV7-2; 8 bases map to TRBD1. This CDR3 contains 15 residues. The trim removed 0 bases at V and 2 bases at J, leaving 3 bases unmatched. Germline V lookup: CDR1 SGHTA, CDR2 FQGNSA. Here the CDR3 DNA reads TGTGCCAGCAGCTTAGCGACAGGGGAGGCCTACGAGCAGTACTTC. Its protein product is CASSLATGEAYEQYF.

V is TRBV7-9 and J is TRBJ2-7; D might be TRBD2 (5 bases). This CDR3 is built from 13 residues. CDR1 is SEHNR and CDR2 is FQNEAQ in the germline V gene (reference sequence). The V gene lost 0 bases and the J gene lost 4 bases, with 7 bases spanning the gap. The CDR3 DNA reads TGTGCCAGCAGCTTAGCGGGGAGATACGAGCAGTACTTC. It encodes CASSLAGRYEQYF.